Reported below is one TCR beta chain. The sample originates from a study of cytomegalovirus exposure and HLA in healthy donors. Both 60 Vbeta primers and 13 Jbeta primers went into the PCR. Libraries were prepared by immunoSEQ multiplex PCR; TCRdb keeps only in-frame clonotypes and omits some of them. The sample has about 160,000 clones, 60% to 75% seen once. The receptor was derived from a woman in her 50s in good health and CMV-seropositive. Sequencing was performed on PBMCs.

The CDR3 DNA sequence: TGTGCCAGCTTTCGACAGGGGGCACATGGCTACACCTTC. Translation: CASFRQGAHGYTF. The V gene is TRBV5-6, the J gene TRBJ1-2, with 10 bases lining up with TRBD1. The germline CDR1 and CDR2 sequences are SGHDT and YYEEEE. The V gene end was trimmed by 7 bases and the J gene end by 6 bases; junction bases not matched to a gene: 6. The CDR3 is made up of 13 amino acids.